A selection of T cell receptor beta chains follows, all from one sample in a study of molecular identifiers for immune sequencing clone quantification. TCRdb ran MiXCR on the PCR reads and lists one entry per CDR3 protein. The data hold about 35,000 distinct CDR3 sequences, with 15% to 20% observed a single time. Specimen: naive CD8+ T cells from blood, with Jurkat cell RNA spiked in. The receptors here all came from a human donor in good health. Some libraries in this study had Jurkat cell RNA spiked in. Each CDR3 is given with its conserved first and last residue.

v_call	j_call	cdr3_aa
TRBV20-1	TRBJ2-1	CSAHSSGSLNEQFF
TRBV12-3/TRBV12-4	TRBJ2-3	CASSPGTGERQF
TRBV5-1	TRBJ2-3	CASSLSGTSGLTDTQYF
TRBV30	TRBJ1-4	CAWSVESGTNHNEKLFF
TRBV19	TRBJ1-5	CASSMGFGEVNQPQHF
TRBV7-6	TRBJ1-2	CASAPPGAYYGYTF
TRBV4-1	TRBJ2-7	CASSQVPTGGNWYEQYF
TRBV27	TRBJ2-3	CASSLIVPDTQYF
TRBV29-1	TRBJ2-4	CSVWTGDANIQYF
TRBV29-1	TRBJ2-2	CSAIKGLAGGPRSNTGELFF
TRBV27	TRBJ2-7	CASSSRGQLYEQYF
TRBV29-1	TRBJ1-2	CSVDRDFAYTF
TRBV6-5	TRBJ2-1	CASRHRDRLFNEQFF
TRBV6-2/TRBV6-3	TRBJ2-1	CASNEANSYNVQFF
TRBV12-3/TRBV12-4	TRBJ1-1	CASSSSTEAFF
TRBV4-3	TRBJ1-5	CASSHHTGGGQPQHF
TRBV20-1	TRBJ2-7	CSARDTVGGWYEQYF
TRBV4-3	TRBJ2-5	CASSRAGGYQETQYF
TRBV28	TRBJ2-5	CASSRLANEETQYF
TRBV7-8	TRBJ2-3	CASSLVSGGDTQYF